This T cell receptor (beta chain) is from a study of cytomegalovirus exposure and HLA in healthy donors. Study results and caveats: Diagnosis of cytomegalovirus status made by the classifier reportedly showed high specificity and sensitivity. TCR beta V segments were, for the most part, productive about 87% or about 30% of the time in an earlier analysis.

PCR amplification relied on 60 Vbeta primers (plus 13 Jbeta primers). Sequencing used immunoSEQ multiplex PCR; TCRdb keeps in-frame clones, though not all of them. The repertoire holds some 100,000 clones, about 77% seen once, with 4.8% in the top ten. The CDR3 covers 15 residues. Germline V lookup: CDR1 MDHEN, CDR2 SYDVKM. A remark on this clone: Its specificity is unknown.

This clonotype was sampled from a woman between 18 and 30 years old in good health and CMV-seropositive. The rearrangement uses TRBV28 and TRBJ2-5; TRBD2 matches 9 bases. Matching the DNA end better, TRBJ2-7 makes the J call doubtful. The sequencing input was PBMCs. The CDR3 protein is CASSGTSRGGHEQYF. As DNA, the CDR3 is TGTGCCAGCAGTGGGACTAGCCGGGGCGGTCACGAGCAGTACTTC.